One and the same sample provided the 11 T cell receptor beta chains below, sequenced in a study of T-cell reconstitution after alpha-beta-depleted transplantation in children. The TCRbeta library incorporated unique molecular identifiers. One entry per CDR3 protein results from TCRdb running MiXCR on the PCR reads. The sample shows around 440,000 distinct CDR3 sequences, roughly a tenth of them seen only once. Specimen: PBMCs, collected before TCRalphabeta/CD19-depleted stem cell transplant. The source is a child aged 2 to 10 with inherited bone marrow failure, due to receive a stem cell transplant.

This clonotype was counted many times. This chain joins TRBV6-2 or TRBV6-3 and TRBJ2-7; TRBD2 matches at 9 bases. The CDR3 loop spans 14 amino acids. The V and J ends lost 6 bases and 7 bases, in that order; junction bases with no gene match: 10. The germline CDR1 and CDR2 sequences are MNHEY and SVGEGT. In DNA form, the CDR3 reads TGTGCCAGCAGCCCCAGCGGGAGGAACGCGGAGCAGTACTTC. Translated, it gives CASSPSGRNAEQYF.

The CDR3: CASSGAGTGGLAEYNEQFF. DNA for the CDR3: TGTGCCAGCAGCGGCGCCGGGACCGGGGGACTAGCGGAGTACAATGAGCAGTTCTTC. The chain is built from TRBV5-6 and TRBJ2-1; TRBD2 matches 11 bases. The germline V gene encodes CDR1 SGHDT and CDR2 YYEEEE. J was trimmed by 4 bases and V by 4 bases; bases with no gene match: 16. This CDR3 is built from 19 residues.

Concerning this clonotype itself: Given a much more abundant clone one base away, this may be a read error. The genes are TRBV4-3 and TRBJ2-2; D tentatively reads TRBD1 or TRBD2 (5 bases each). The germline CDR1 and CDR2 sequences are LGHNA and YSLEER. The CDR3 has 17 amino acids. CDR3 residues: CASSPEGFDLNTGERFF. The CDR3 DNA follows: TGCGCCAGCAGCCCAGAGGGGTTTGACTTGAACACCGGGGAGCGGTTTTTT.

This clonotype was recorded at least ten times. The chain uses TRBV4-3 and TRBJ2-1; a weak D match, TRBD2 (6 bases). The V gene's germline CDR1 is LGHNA and CDR2 YSLEER. V was trimmed by 1 base and J by 3 bases, leaving 13 bases between them. This CDR3 has 16 residues. The CDR3 DNA is TGCGCCAGCAGCCAAGCCCCGGGACTGGGCTACAATGAGCAGTTCTTC. This translates into CASSQAPGLGYNEQFF.

The gene calls are TRBV19 and TRBJ2-1; D perhaps matches TRBD2 (5 bases). Germline V gene lookup returns CDR1 LNHDA and CDR2 SQIVND (reference sequence). Deletions cut 9 bases from V and 2 bases from J, with 14 bases between. The CDR3 spans 14 residues. This chain's CDR3 is CASARGLAYNEQFF. As DNA, the CDR3 is TGTGCCAGCGCCAGAGGGTTGGCCTACAATGAGCAGTTCTTC.

This clonotype was detected many times. The rearrangement uses TRBV4-2 and TRBJ1-1; 8 bases align to TRBD1. J lost 2 bases, V lost 4 bases, and 6 bases had no gene match. The CDR3 has 15 residues. Germline V gene data show CDR1 as LGHNA and CDR2 as YNFKEQ. This CDR3 is CASSRVQGGNTEAFF. The CDR3, as DNA: TGTGCCAGCAGCCGAGTACAGGGGGGAAACACTGAAGCTTTCTTT.

This clonotype was found many times. This sequence joins TRBV19 and TRBJ1-6; 9 positions agree with TRBD1. CDR3 length equals 15 residues. With V trimmed by 5 bases and J by 8 bases, 7 bases remained unmatched. CDR1 is LNHDA, CDR2 SQIVND, per germline (reference sequence). CDR3 residues: CASSPHRGQDSPLHF. CDR3 sequence (DNA): TGTGCCAGTAGTCCACACAGGGGGCAGGATTCACCCCTCCACTTT.

V and J are TRBV20-1 and TRBJ1-2; D is uncertain. V lost 0 bases and J 5 bases, leaving 10 bases between the germline ends. This CDR3 is 13 amino acids long. Germline assignment: CDR1 DFQATT and CDR2 SNEGSKA (reference sequence). CDR3 residues: CSARDYQRYGYTF. The CDR3, as DNA: TGCAGTGCTAGAGATTATCAGCGGTATGGCTACACCTTC.

For this clonotype: A much larger clone sits a single nucleotide away, making a read error possible. The chain recombines TRBV10-2 with TRBJ2-3; possibly TRBD2 for D (5 bases). The CDR3 length is 14 residues. V lost 6 bases, J lost 4 bases, and 14 bases lay in between. Germline CDR1 is WSHSY and CDR2 is SAAADI. CDR3 sequence reads: CASRERGSPDTQYF. DNA for the CDR3: TGCGCCAGCAGGGAAAGAGGGAGCCCAGATACGCAGTATTTT.

In this sample, this clonotype turned up a few times. The chain is built from TRBV27 and TRBJ2-1, with 9 bases identical to TRBD2. Unmatched junction bases numbered 7, after V lost 0 bases and J lost 4 bases. This CDR3 is 17 amino acids long. The germline V gene encodes CDR1 MNHEY and CDR2 SMNVEV (reference sequence). CDR3 DNA: TGTGCCAGCAGTTTATCGTTTGGGCTAGCGGGGTACAATGAGCAGTTCTTC. Translation: CASSLSFGLAGYNEQFF.

This clonotype was recorded at least ten times. This chain uses TRBV7-2 with TRBJ2-3, with TRBD2 as a possible D gene (6 bases). Germline V gene sequence: CDR1 SGHTA, CDR2 FQGNSA. CDR3 length equals 14 residues. Deletions cut 2 bases from V and 3 bases from J, with 9 bases between. In DNA form, the CDR3 reads TGTGCCAGCAGCTTATCGGGAGTGACAGATACGCAGTATTTT. This gives the protein CASSLSGVTDTQYF.